A selection of T cell receptor beta chains follows, all from one sample in a study of long-term antiretroviral therapy in people with HIV. Sequenced by immunoSEQ multiplex PCR; TCRdb stores in-frame clones only, minus some. The table shows 15,000 to 20,000 clones, with about nine tenths occurring only once. Specimen: unsorted PBMCs, collected 0.6 years after starting antiretroviral therapy. Source of these receptors: a woman in her forties with HIV. CDR3s include the opening cysteine and the closing phenylalanine or tryptophan. The D gene is left open where the match is weak. Part of the rows lack a size; the others show once, few, many or a class for expanded clones.

TRBJ2-4	.	.	TRBV7-9	TGTGCCAGCTCTTACTCCGAGGTAGCCAAAAACATTCAGTACTTC	CASSYSEVAKNIQYF
TRBJ2-7	TRBD1	.	TRBV6-1	TGTGCCAGCAGCCCTATGGACAGGGGAGGGAACGAGCAGTACTTC	CASSPMDRGGNEQYF
TRBJ1-2	TRBD1	.	TRBV30	TGTGCCTGGAGTCCCTGGACAGGGGGCGCTTTCGGCTACACCTTC	CAWSPWTGGAFGYTF
TRBJ1-5	.	once	TRBV30	TGTGCCTGGGCCCCCGGGGGAGGGAGCAATCAGCCCCAGCATTTT	CAWAPGGGSNQPQHF
TRBJ2-1	TRBD2	.	TRBV10-3	TGTGCCATCAGCCTTTTAGCGGGGGGATCGGATGAGCAGTTCTTC	CAISLLAGGSDEQFF
TRBJ2-7	TRBD2	.	TRBV5-1	TGCGCCAGCAGCCTAAACCTGGGGGGGTCCTACGAGCAGTACTTC	CASSLNLGGSYEQYF
TRBJ2-3	.	.	TRBV10-1	TGCGCCAGCAGTACTGGACGTTCTAGCACAGATACGCAGTATTTT	CASSTGRSSTDTQYF
TRBJ2-3	.	.	TRBV4-2	TGTGCCAGCAGCCAGATTAGTGGGTTTAGCACAGATACGCAGTATTTT	CASSQISGFSTDTQYF
TRBJ2-2	.	.	TRBV7-9	TGTGCCAGCAGCCGCCGGGACGGGTCGATGGAGCTGTTTTTT	CASSRRDGSMELFF
TRBJ2-1	TRBD1	once	TRBV7-7	TGTGCCAGCAGCTTAGGCTTGGGACAGGGGACTGGGGAGCAGTTCTTC	CASSLGLGQGTGEQFF
TRBJ1-1	.	.	TRBV4-2	TGTGCCAGCAGCCACCCCTCGGCGGGGGGGGTACCCTGGGAAGCTTTCTTT	CASSHPSAGGVPWEAFF
TRBJ1-5	.	.	TRBV6-1	TGTGCCAGCAGTCCCCTGGGGATGGGCAATCAGCCCCAGCATTTT	CASSPLGMGNQPQHF
TRBJ1-1	TRBD1	.	TRBV6-1	TGTGCCAGCAGTGACCTGGACAGGAAGTTTAAAGCTTTCTTT	CASSDLDRKFKAFF
TRBJ2-5	.	.	TRBV7-2	TGTGCCAGCAGCTCCCCAGGGGGGGTGGAGACCCAGTACTTC	CASSSPGGVETQYF
TRBJ1-1	.	.	TRBV10-3	TGTGCCATCAGTGAGTCGGAGATAACTGAAGCTTTCTTT	CAISESEITEAFF
TRBJ1-6	TRBD1	.	TRBV5-1	TGCGCCAGCAGCTCGGGACAGGGGACGGGTCGGGCCCTCCACTTT	CASSSGQGTGRALHF
TRBJ2-7	TRBD2	.	TRBV5-4	TGTGCCAGCAGCCCGGGGGGGGACTCCCTGTACGAGCAGTACTTC	CASSPGGDSLYEQYF
TRBJ1-4	.	.	TRBV6-1	TGTGCCAGCAGTGAAGCGCGGACCCTTCTTGAAAAACTGTTTTTT	CASSEARTLLEKLFF
TRBJ2-1	.	.	TRBV4-3	TGCGCCAGCAGCCAAGACGCAAATGAGCAGTTCTTC	CASSQDANEQFF
TRBJ2-7	TRBD2	.	TRBV7-2	TGTGCCAGCAGCTTAAAGCGGGGGCCCTCCTACGAGCAGTACTTC	CASSLKRGPSYEQYF
TRBJ2-7	.	.	TRBV6-1	TGTGCCAGCTACAACGGTGGACTACCCTACGAGCAGTACTTC	CASYNGGLPYEQYF
TRBJ2-5	.	.	TRBV18	TGTGCCAGCTCACCCCTAGATCGGGAGACCCAGTACTTC	CASSPLDRETQYF
TRBJ2-1	TRBD2	.	TRBV5-4	TGTGCCAGCAGCTTGAGGCTAGCGGGGGGGACCAATGAGCAGTTCTTC	CASSLRLAGGTNEQFF
TRBJ1-1	.	.	TRBV5-5	TGTGCCAGCAGCTTGGCGCCGATAATGAACACTGAAGCTTTCTTT	CASSLAPIMNTEAFF
TRBJ2-5	TRBD1	.	TRBV19	TGTGCCAGTAGGACAGGGGGGGAAGAGACCCAGTACTTC	CASRTGGEETQYF
TRBJ2-3	.	.	TRBV27	TGTGCCAGCAGTTTATGGGGTAGATATATCACAGATACGCAGTATTTT	CASSLWGRYITDTQYF
TRBJ1-1	.	.	TRBV5-8	TGTGCCAGCACCATCCCGAAAAGGGGGTTGACTGAAGCTTTCTTT	CASTIPKRGLTEAFF
TRBJ1-2	.	.	TRBV27	TGTGCCAGCACTTCTTATGGGGAAACGAAGAACTATGGCTACACCTTC	CASTSYGETKNYGYTF
TRBJ2-3	TRBD2	.	TRBV7-3	TGTGCCAGCAGCCGAGACGGGGGGGCCGTAGATACGCAGTATTTT	CASSRDGGAVDTQYF
TRBJ1-1	.	once	TRBV10-3	TGTGCCATCAGTGAGTCAGGGTTCAACACTGAAGCTTTCTTT	CAISESGFNTEAFF
TRBJ1-4	.	.	TRBV4-3	TGCGCCAGCAGCCAAGAGGAGGGGACAAATGAAAAACTGTTTTTT	CASSQEEGTNEKLFF
TRBJ1-1	TRBD1	.	TRBV7-9	TGTGCCAGCAGCCTCACGACAGGGCTGGCGACTGAAGCTTTCTTT	CASSLTTGLATEAFF